The clone carrying this T cell receptor (beta chain) was observed a few times. This sample was included in a study of spatial heterogeneity in lung cancer. One entry per CDR3 protein, called by TCRdb with MiXCR from the 5' RACE reads. The table records about 14,000 distinct CDR3 sequences, about a tenth of them present only once. Trimming took 8 bases from V and 0 from J, leaving 15 bases between them. The germline gives CDR1 SGHTA, CDR2 FQGTGA. This CDR3 region has 15 residues. Regarding time point: sample taken at primary tumor resection. TCRs were sequenced from unsorted whole RNA of tumor, nontumor lung or PBMC.

The chain couples TRBV7-3 to TRBJ2-3; maybe TRBD1 (5 bases). The source material was PBMCs, sampled at surgery. The TCR sequence derives from a female donor with early-stage non-small cell lung cancer. The CDR3 sequence: CASGFRAGSTDTQYF. As DNA, the CDR3 is TGTGCCAGCGGGTTCAGGGCAGGAAGCACAGATACGCAGTATTTT.